This TCR beta chain was documented in a study of cytomegalovirus exposure and HLA in healthy donors. Study-wide points: Associated with cytomegalovirus, according to the listing, were 170 or so TCR beta chains. A cluster of highly shared sequence variants was likely a sequencing artifact.

Details on this clone: The antigen is not known.

All the people who gave samples were healthy bone marrow donors. Researchers ran the PCR with 60 Vbeta and 13 Jbeta primers. Data came from immunoSEQ multiplex PCR; TCRdb stores just in-frame clones and leaves some out. The data contain 90,000 to 100,000 clones, over 65% of them singletons. The source material was PBMCs. This clonotype was obtained from a man aged 25-45 years in good health and CMV-seronegative.

CDR3 bases: TGTGCCAGCAGCTTGATGGGACCGGGACAGGGCGCAGATACGCAGTATTTT. The encoded protein is CASSLMGPGQGADTQYF. The chain couples TRBV11-3 to TRBJ2-3, with 9 bases identical to TRBD1. V lost 3 bases to trimming and J lost 4 bases; unmatched junction nucleotides: 11. CDR1 and CDR2 (germline): SGHNT, YENEEA. This CDR3 region has 17 residues.